The rows below give T cell receptor beta chains drawn from one sample of a study of human T cells and chemical hapten exposure. MiXCR, applied by TCRdb to the RACE reads, yields one record per CDR3 protein. The repertoire holds around 160,000 distinct CDR3 sequences, about 14% seen once, with 1.5% to 2% in the top ten. Sequences were derived from whole blood, sampled in connection with sensitization to the hapten diphenylcyclopropenone (DPC). Source of these receptors: a woman aged 30 to 39 with alopecia areata. Some clones in this sample may be carry-over from other donors' samples. CDR3s include the opening cysteine and the closing phenylalanine or tryptophan. D genes are given only for firm matches. Size is stated for part of the rows, as once, few or many counts, or as a class when the clone is expanded.

clone_size: few; j_call: TRBJ2-2; v_call: TRBV7-2; d_call: -; cdr3_aa: CASRPTHTGELFF; cdr3_nt: TGTGCCAGCAGACCTACTCACACCGGGGAGCTGTTTTTT
clone_size: -; j_call: TRBJ2-1; v_call: TRBV5-1; d_call: -; cdr3_aa: CASSFPGHPYNEQFF; cdr3_nt: TGCGCCAGCAGCTTCCCGGGACACCCCTACAATGAGCAGTTCTTC
clone_size: -; j_call: TRBJ2-3; v_call: TRBV28; d_call: -; cdr3_aa: CASKASRVPDTQYF; cdr3_nt: TGTGCCAGCAAGGCCTCCCGAGTCCCGGATACGCAGTATTTT
clone_size: -; j_call: TRBJ2-1; v_call: TRBV24-1; d_call: TRBD2; cdr3_aa: CATSDSLISGGTYNEQFF; cdr3_nt: TGTGCCACCAGTGATTCCTTAATTAGCGGGGGGACCTACAATGAGCAGTTCTTC
clone_size: few; j_call: TRBJ2-5; v_call: TRBV7-6; d_call: TRBD1; cdr3_aa: CASSGAIDREETQYF; cdr3_nt: TGTGCCAGCAGCGGCGCGATCGACAGGGAGGAGACCCAGTACTTC
clone_size: few; j_call: TRBJ1-1; v_call: TRBV11-2; d_call: TRBD1; cdr3_aa: CASSSETGGFTEAFF; cdr3_nt: TGTGCCAGCAGCTCCGAGACAGGGGGCTTCACTGAAGCTTTCTTT
clone_size: many; j_call: TRBJ2-3; v_call: TRBV7-9; d_call: -; cdr3_aa: CASSLAGIDTQYF; cdr3_nt: TGTGCCAGCAGCTTAGCGGGGATAGATACGCAGTATTTT
clone_size: -; j_call: TRBJ2-7; v_call: TRBV29-1; d_call: -; cdr3_aa: CSVGEGYEQYF; cdr3_nt: TGCAGCGTTGGCGAGGGTTACGAGCAGTACTTC
clone_size: few; j_call: TRBJ1-1; v_call: TRBV12-5; d_call: -; cdr3_aa: CASGPDAGSEAFF; cdr3_nt: TGTGCTAGTGGCCCTGACGCGGGGTCTGAAGCTTTCTTT
clone_size: few; j_call: TRBJ2-7; v_call: TRBV30; d_call: -; cdr3_aa: CAWSPQGYEQYF; cdr3_nt: TGTGCCTGGAGTCCACAGGGATACGAGCAGTACTTC
clone_size: -; j_call: TRBJ2-5; v_call: TRBV29-1; d_call: -; cdr3_aa: CSVGAVGQETQYF; cdr3_nt: TGCAGCGTGGGGGCAGTAGGCCAAGAGACCCAGTACTTC
clone_size: -; j_call: TRBJ2-3; v_call: TRBV7-2; d_call: -; cdr3_aa: CASSFVSGGTDTQYF; cdr3_nt: TGTGCCAGCAGCTTTGTCTCAGGGGGCACAGATACGCAGTATTTT
clone_size: many; j_call: TRBJ1-6; v_call: TRBV4-1; d_call: TRBD1; cdr3_aa: CASSHTGGFSDNSPLHF; cdr3_nt: TGCGCCAGCAGCCATACAGGGGGCTTTAGCGATAATTCACCCCTCCACTTT
clone_size: few; j_call: TRBJ1-1; v_call: TRBV6-1; d_call: -; cdr3_aa: CASSRAPFMNTEAFF; cdr3_nt: TGTGCCAGCAGTCGGGCCCCTTTCATGAACACTGAAGCTTTCTTT
clone_size: few; j_call: TRBJ2-2; v_call: TRBV20-1; d_call: -; cdr3_aa: CSARSHDTGTENTGELFF; cdr3_nt: TGCAGTGCTAGATCCCATGACACCGGGACCGAGAACACCGGGGAGCTGTTTTTT
clone_size: many; j_call: TRBJ2-2; v_call: TRBV7-2; d_call: -; cdr3_aa: CASTGSNTGELFF; cdr3_nt: TGTGCCAGCACGGGCTCGAACACCGGGGAGCTGTTTTTT
clone_size: -; j_call: TRBJ2-1; v_call: TRBV18; d_call: TRBD1; cdr3_aa: CASSPPGTAQLEQFF; cdr3_nt: TGTGCCAGCTCACCTCCCGGGACAGCACAATTGGAGCAGTTCTTC
clone_size: -; j_call: TRBJ1-4; v_call: TRBV2; d_call: -; cdr3_aa: CASSERAGNEKLFF; cdr3_nt: TGTGCCAGCAGTGAACGGGCGGGTAATGAAAAACTGTTTTTT
clone_size: -; j_call: TRBJ1-1; v_call: TRBV28; d_call: -; cdr3_aa: CASTLFRSDGSEAFF; cdr3_nt: TGTGCCAGCACCCTCTTCCGGAGCGACGGGTCTGAAGCTTTCTTT
clone_size: few; j_call: TRBJ1-4; v_call: TRBV20-1; d_call: -; cdr3_aa: CSARESLGEKLFF; cdr3_nt: TGCAGTGCTAGGGAGTCCCTTGGTGAAAAACTGTTTTTT
clone_size: few; j_call: TRBJ2-7; v_call: TRBV6-2/TRBV6-3; d_call: TRBD1; cdr3_aa: CASSYPWDRSSYEQYF; cdr3_nt: TGTGCCAGCAGTTACCCCTGGGACAGGAGCTCCTACGAGCAGTACTTC
clone_size: few; j_call: TRBJ1-6; v_call: TRBV9; d_call: TRBD1; cdr3_aa: CASSPQGLHSPLHF; cdr3_nt: TGTGCCAGCAGCCCACAGGGGCTGCATTCACCCCTCCACTTT
clone_size: few; j_call: TRBJ2-5; v_call: TRBV2; d_call: -; cdr3_aa: CASRTGTTRETQYF; cdr3_nt: TGTGCCAGCAGGACAGGGACTACACGAGAGACCCAGTACTTC
clone_size: -; j_call: TRBJ1-3; v_call: TRBV9; d_call: TRBD1; cdr3_aa: CASSPRTGDGNTIYF; cdr3_nt: TGTGCCAGCAGCCCCAGGACAGGGGACGGAAACACCATATATTTT
clone_size: few; j_call: TRBJ1-2; v_call: TRBV20-1; d_call: -; cdr3_aa: CSARDRGDSNYGYTF; cdr3_nt: TGCAGTGCTAGAGATCGTGGGGATTCAAACTATGGCTACACCTTC
clone_size: -; j_call: TRBJ1-1; v_call: TRBV30; d_call: -; cdr3_aa: CAWRTSPDTEAFF; cdr3_nt: TGTGCCTGGAGAACATCCCCCGACACTGAAGCTTTCTTT
clone_size: few; j_call: TRBJ2-7; v_call: TRBV11-3; d_call: TRBD1; cdr3_aa: CASSTRGQPSYEQYF; cdr3_nt: TGTGCCAGCAGCACTAGGGGACAGCCCTCCTACGAGCAGTACTTC
clone_size: many; j_call: TRBJ2-7; v_call: TRBV7-2; d_call: -; cdr3_aa: CASSPGSSLAYEQYF; cdr3_nt: TGTGCCAGCAGCCCAGGGTCTAGCTTAGCCTACGAGCAGTACTTC
clone_size: many; j_call: TRBJ2-7; v_call: TRBV27; d_call: -; cdr3_aa: CASSFRQDFYEQYF; cdr3_nt: TGTGCCAGCAGTTTTCGGCAGGACTTTTACGAGCAGTACTTC
clone_size: few; j_call: TRBJ2-7; v_call: TRBV19; d_call: TRBD2; cdr3_aa: CASSIYGSGDDEQYF; cdr3_nt: TGTGCCAGTAGTATATATGGTAGCGGGGACGACGAGCAGTACTTC
clone_size: -; j_call: TRBJ1-6; v_call: TRBV12-3/TRBV12-4; d_call: TRBD1; cdr3_aa: CASSHQGAQNSPLHF; cdr3_nt: TGTGCCAGCAGTCACCAGGGGGCGCAGAATTCACCCCTCCACTTT
clone_size: few; j_call: TRBJ2-3; v_call: TRBV19; d_call: TRBD1; cdr3_aa: CASSSPQGGITDTQYF; cdr3_nt: TGTGCCAGTAGTAGCCCTCAAGGGGGCATCACAGATACGCAGTATTTT
clone_size: -; j_call: TRBJ2-7; v_call: TRBV5-1; d_call: -; cdr3_aa: CASSFEPPGQYF; cdr3_nt: TGCGCCAGCAGCTTTGAGCCCCCCGGGCAGTACTTC
clone_size: -; j_call: TRBJ1-1; v_call: TRBV18; d_call: -; cdr3_aa: CASSQEPGMGTNTEAFF; cdr3_nt: TGTGCCAGCTCACAAGAACCAGGAATGGGCACGAACACTGAAGCTTTCTTT
clone_size: -; j_call: TRBJ1-5; v_call: TRBV6-6; d_call: -; cdr3_aa: CASSYSGGGQPQHF; cdr3_nt: TGTGCCAGCAGTTACTCCGGGGGGGGTCAGCCCCAGCATTTT
clone_size: few; j_call: TRBJ2-4; v_call: TRBV20-1; d_call: -; cdr3_aa: CSARWHLAKNIQYF; cdr3_nt: TGCAGTGCTAGGTGGCACCTAGCCAAAAACATTCAGTACTTC
clone_size: many; j_call: TRBJ1-1; v_call: TRBV15; d_call: -; cdr3_aa: CATSRDPSGTEAFF; cdr3_nt: TGTGCCACCAGCAGAGATCCCTCCGGGACTGAAGCTTTCTTT
clone_size: many; j_call: TRBJ2-1; v_call: TRBV4-3; d_call: TRBD1; cdr3_aa: CASSQELGTGNNEQFF; cdr3_nt: TGCGCCAGCAGCCAAGAACTAGGGACAGGGAACAATGAGCAGTTCTTC
clone_size: few; j_call: TRBJ2-7; v_call: TRBV29-1; d_call: TRBD1; cdr3_aa: CSVGGQGIEQYF; cdr3_nt: TGCAGCGTTGGGGGACAGGGGATAGAGCAGTACTTC
clone_size: -; j_call: TRBJ2-1; v_call: TRBV20-1; d_call: TRBD2; cdr3_aa: CSADGTSGYNEQFF; cdr3_nt: TGCAGTGCCGACGGGACTAGCGGGTACAATGAGCAGTTCTTC
clone_size: -; j_call: TRBJ1-2; v_call: TRBV28; d_call: TRBD1; cdr3_aa: CASSLQGAKILGYTF; cdr3_nt: TGTGCCAGCAGTTTGCAGGGGGCGAAGATTTTGGGCTACACCTTC
clone_size: few; j_call: TRBJ2-5; v_call: TRBV6-1; d_call: TRBD1; cdr3_aa: CASSSRTGQETQYF; cdr3_nt: TGTGCCAGCAGTTCCCGGACAGGACAAGAGACCCAGTACTTC
clone_size: -; j_call: TRBJ2-3; v_call: TRBV5-1; d_call: TRBD2; cdr3_aa: CASSSLPSGRAQDTQYF; cdr3_nt: TGCGCCAGCAGCTCACTTCCTAGCGGGAGGGCCCAAGATACGCAGTATTTT
clone_size: -; j_call: TRBJ2-7; v_call: TRBV20-1; d_call: TRBD2; cdr3_aa: CSASIAGGKYEQYF; cdr3_nt: TGCAGTGCTAGTATAGCGGGAGGGAAGTACGAGCAGTACTTC
clone_size: few; j_call: TRBJ2-3; v_call: TRBV28; d_call: -; cdr3_aa: CASSFGPLTDTQYF; cdr3_nt: TGTGCCAGCAGTTTTGGACCACTCACAGATACGCAGTATTTT
clone_size: many; j_call: TRBJ1-3; v_call: TRBV12-3/TRBV12-4; d_call: -; cdr3_aa: CASRRDGANTIYF; cdr3_nt: TGTGCCAGCAGACGGGACGGGGCAAACACCATATATTTT
clone_size: many; j_call: TRBJ2-2; v_call: TRBV7-9; d_call: TRBD2; cdr3_aa: CASSPGLAGPGELFF; cdr3_nt: TGTGCCAGCAGCCCGGGACTAGCGGGTCCCGGGGAGCTGTTTTTT
clone_size: many; j_call: TRBJ2-1; v_call: TRBV6-2/TRBV6-3; d_call: -; cdr3_aa: CASSYPRYDTVIHEQFF; cdr3_nt: TGTGCCAGCAGTTACCCCCGGTATGATACCGTAATCCATGAGCAGTTCTTC
clone_size: few; j_call: TRBJ2-1; v_call: TRBV12-3/TRBV12-4; d_call: -; cdr3_aa: CASSSGPQSEQFF; cdr3_nt: TGTGCCAGCAGTTCGGGCCCCCAGAGTGAGCAGTTCTTC
clone_size: few; j_call: TRBJ2-2; v_call: TRBV23-1; d_call: -; cdr3_aa: CASSQCWRTGELFF; cdr3_nt: TGCGCCAGCAGTCAATGTTGGCGGACCGGGGAGCTGTTTTTT
clone_size: few; j_call: TRBJ1-1; v_call: TRBV2; d_call: -; cdr3_aa: CASSELLDKNTEAFF; cdr3_nt: TGTGCCAGCAGTGAATTGCTGGACAAGAACACTGAAGCTTTCTTT
clone_size: -; j_call: TRBJ2-2; v_call: TRBV12-3/TRBV12-4; d_call: TRBD2; cdr3_aa: CASSPGTSGGPARELFF; cdr3_nt: TGTGCCAGCAGTCCGGGGACTAGCGGGGGACCCGCACGGGAGCTGTTTTTT
clone_size: -; j_call: TRBJ2-1; v_call: TRBV11-2; d_call: -; cdr3_aa: CASSLWSAPGNEQFF; cdr3_nt: TGTGCCAGCAGCCTCTGGTCGGCCCCCGGCAATGAGCAGTTCTTC